A selection of T cell receptor beta chains follows, all from one sample in a study of blood T cell repertoires in COVID-19. Only in-frame clones appear in the TCRdb table, and some are missing; sequencing was by immunoSEQ multiplex PCR. The sample records approximately 300,000 clones, approximately 81% being singletons. The sequencing sample was made of PBMCs or T cells enriched from blood (not recorded which). The receptors here all came from a woman aged 25 to 39 who had been exposed to COVID-19. CDR3s include the opening cysteine and the closing phenylalanine or tryptophan. Each record gives: V gene, D gene, clone size, J gene, CDR3 protein, CDR3 DNA. A D gene is named only where the DNA matches it firmly. The size of a clone is reported for some rows only, either as once, few or many, or as a class for expanded clones.

v_call: TRBV7-2; d_call: NA; clone_size: NA; j_call: TRBJ1-5; cdr3_aa: CASSPTSGGPQHF; cdr3_nt: TGTGCCAGCAGCCCGACGAGCGGGGGGCCCCAGCATTTT
v_call: TRBV7-2; d_call: NA; clone_size: NA; j_call: TRBJ2-1; cdr3_aa: CASRSSGGNRDEQFF; cdr3_nt: TGTGCCAGCAGATCCTCCGGGGGGAACAGGGATGAGCAGTTCTTC
v_call: TRBV30; d_call: NA; clone_size: NA; j_call: TRBJ1-4; cdr3_aa: CAFSVYEKLFF; cdr3_nt: TGTGCCTTTTCGGTTTATGAAAAACTGTTTTTT
v_call: TRBV9; d_call: NA; clone_size: NA; j_call: TRBJ1-5; cdr3_aa: CASSHRFWVLPQHF; cdr3_nt: TGTGCCAGCAGCCACAGGTTTTGGGTGCTGCCCCAGCATTTT
v_call: TRBV5-1; d_call: TRBD2; clone_size: few; j_call: TRBJ2-3; cdr3_aa: CASSRTSGGKYTSTDTQYF; cdr3_nt: TGCGCCAGCAGCCGGACTAGCGGGGGGAAATATACTAGCACAGATACGCAGTATTTT
v_call: TRBV27; d_call: NA; clone_size: NA; j_call: TRBJ1-2; cdr3_aa: CATRMEPGYGYTF; cdr3_nt: TGTGCCACCCGGATGGAACCAGGCTATGGCTACACCTTC
v_call: TRBV5-4; d_call: NA; clone_size: NA; j_call: TRBJ2-3; cdr3_aa: CASSFSGTDTQYF; cdr3_nt: TGTGCCAGCAGCTTTTCGGGAACAGATACGCAGTATTTT
v_call: TRBV30; d_call: NA; clone_size: NA; j_call: TRBJ1-2; cdr3_aa: CACHRENSLYGYTF; cdr3_nt: TGTGCCTGCCACAGGGAGAATAGTCTCTATGGCTACACCTTC
v_call: TRBV9; d_call: NA; clone_size: many; j_call: TRBJ1-3; cdr3_aa: CASSSRHRSGNTIYF; cdr3_nt: TGTGCCAGCAGCTCCCGGCACAGGTCTGGAAACACCATATATTTT
v_call: TRBV30; d_call: NA; clone_size: NA; j_call: TRBJ1-5; cdr3_aa: CAWSVFRQGSHRPQHF; cdr3_nt: TGTGCCTGGAGTGTATTCAGGCAGGGCTCTCATCGGCCCCAGCATTTT
v_call: TRBV1; d_call: NA; clone_size: NA; j_call: TRBJ1-5; cdr3_aa: CTSSLPRQGSKQPQHF; cdr3_nt: TGCACCAGCAGTCTTCCGAGACAGGGGTCAAAACAGCCCCAGCATTTT
v_call: TRBV3-1/TRBV3-2; d_call: NA; clone_size: NA; j_call: TRBJ2-2; cdr3_aa: CASSQRNRQTTGELFF; cdr3_nt: TGTGCCAGCAGCCAACGTAACAGGCAGACCACCGGGGAGCTGTTTTTT
v_call: TRBV7-2; d_call: TRBD2; clone_size: NA; j_call: TRBJ2-2; cdr3_aa: CASSFRLAGAGAGELFF; cdr3_nt: TGTGCCAGCAGCTTTAGACTAGCGGGAGCCGGGGCCGGGGAGCTGTTTTTT
v_call: TRBV5-1; d_call: NA; clone_size: NA; j_call: TRBJ1-1; cdr3_aa: CASSLGPSRAQGLAAFF; cdr3_nt: TGCGCCAGCAGCTTGGGGCCATCGAGGGCACAGGGTCTAGCAGCTTTCTTT
v_call: TRBV5-1; d_call: TRBD2; clone_size: NA; j_call: TRBJ2-1; cdr3_aa: CASSLPSGTYNEQFF; cdr3_nt: TGCGCCAGCAGCTTGCCTAGCGGGACCTACAATGAGCAGTTCTTC
v_call: TRBV3-1/TRBV3-2; d_call: NA; clone_size: NA; j_call: TRBJ2-3; cdr3_aa: CASSFGSTDTQYF; cdr3_nt: TGTGCCAGCAGCTTCGGGAGCACAGATACGCAGTATTTT
v_call: TRBV5-1; d_call: NA; clone_size: NA; j_call: TRBJ2-7; cdr3_aa: CASSGLSAYEQYF; cdr3_nt: TGCGCCAGCAGTGGGCTGTCGGCCTACGAGCAGTACTTC
v_call: TRBV6-4; d_call: NA; clone_size: NA; j_call: TRBJ2-2; cdr3_aa: CASRRDWNTGELFF; cdr3_nt: TGTGCCAGCAGACGGGACTGGAACACCGGGGAGCTGTTTTTT